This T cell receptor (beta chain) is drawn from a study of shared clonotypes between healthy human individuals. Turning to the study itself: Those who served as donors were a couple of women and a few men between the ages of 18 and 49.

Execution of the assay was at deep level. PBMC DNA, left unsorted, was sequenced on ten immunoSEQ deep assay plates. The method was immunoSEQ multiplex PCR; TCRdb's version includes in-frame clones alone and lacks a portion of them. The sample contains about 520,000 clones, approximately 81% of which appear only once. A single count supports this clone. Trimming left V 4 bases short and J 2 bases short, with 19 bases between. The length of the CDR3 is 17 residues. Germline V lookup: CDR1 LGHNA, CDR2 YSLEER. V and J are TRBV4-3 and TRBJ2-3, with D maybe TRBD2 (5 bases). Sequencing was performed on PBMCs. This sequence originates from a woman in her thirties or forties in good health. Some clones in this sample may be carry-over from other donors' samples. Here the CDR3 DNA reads TGCGCCAGCAGCCTTCAGAGGACTGGAACCTCCACAGATACGCAGTATTTT. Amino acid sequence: CASSLQRTGTSTDTQYF.